One sample yielded the 3 T cell receptor beta chains listed below, sequenced in a study of T cell responses to AZD1222 COVID-19 vaccine. Using immunoSEQ multiplex PCR, the repertoire was profiled, and TCRdb retains in-frame clones only, with some absent. The sample has 85,000 to 110,000 clones, 90% seen once. Sequences were derived from peripheral blood, sampled on day 0 of AZD1222 vaccination. Every receptor here comes from an adult in good health.

V and J are TRBV28 and TRBJ1-2; 9 bases match TRBD1. V lost 8 bases, J lost 6 bases, and 16 bases stayed unmatched. CDR3 length equals 16 residues. Germline V gene data show CDR1 as MDHEN and CDR2 as SYDVKM. The CDR3 protein is CASGGEGQGRTDGYTF. CDR3 bases: TGTGCCAGCGGAGGGGAGGGACAGGGTAGAACGGATGGCTACACCTTC.

This clone is a singleton in its sample. J is TRBJ1-2 and V is TRBV15, with D possibly matching TRBD1 (5 bases). With 1 base removed from V and 4 bases from J, the gap between germline ends came to 19 bases. The CDR3 consists of 17 residues. Germline assignment: CDR1 LNHNV and CDR2 YYDKDF (reference sequence). CDR3 bases: TGTGCCACCAGCAGAGGATTGAGGGGAAGCCCTGCCTATGGCTACACCTTC. Its protein product is CATSRGLRGSPAYGYTF.

The V and J genes are TRBV5-6 and TRBJ2-7; 9 bases are shared with TRBD2. Germline CDR1 SGHDT, CDR2 YYEEEE. The CDR3 is 15 amino acids. After removal of 4 bases from V and 4 bases from J, the junction contained 9 bases not matched to a gene. CDR3 nucleotide sequence: TGTGCCAGCAGCCCGGCGATAGCGGGGGCTTACGAGCAGTACTTC. Translating it yields CASSPAIAGAYEQYF.